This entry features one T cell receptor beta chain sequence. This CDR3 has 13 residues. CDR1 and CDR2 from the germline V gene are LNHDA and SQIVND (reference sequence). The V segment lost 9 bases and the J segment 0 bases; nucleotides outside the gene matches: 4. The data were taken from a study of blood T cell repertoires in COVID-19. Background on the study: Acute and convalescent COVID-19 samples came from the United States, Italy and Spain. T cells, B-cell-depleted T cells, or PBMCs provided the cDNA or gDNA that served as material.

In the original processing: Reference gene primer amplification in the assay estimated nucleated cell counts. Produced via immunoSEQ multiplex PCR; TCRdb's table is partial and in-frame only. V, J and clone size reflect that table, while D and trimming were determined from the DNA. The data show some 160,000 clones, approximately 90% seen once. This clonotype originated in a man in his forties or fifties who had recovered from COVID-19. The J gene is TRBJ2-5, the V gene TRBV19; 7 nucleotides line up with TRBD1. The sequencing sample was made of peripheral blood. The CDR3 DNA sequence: TGTGCCAGCAACAGGGGCTACCAAGAGACCCAGTACTTC. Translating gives CASNRGYQETQYF.